This record covers a single TCR beta chain. Produced via immunoSEQ multiplex PCR; TCRdb's table is partial and in-frame only. This sample yields 150,000 to 200,000 clones, of which around 92% are seen a single time; about 4.8% belongs to the top ten. This record belongs to a study of blood T cell repertoires in COVID-19. CDR1 LNHDA and CDR2 SQIVND come from the germline V gene (reference sequence). The CDR3 runs to 15 residues. The V gene lost 6 bases and the J gene lost 5 bases, with 19 bases spanning the gap. The specimen was peripheral blood. The origin of this receptor is a man in his thirties or forties with COVID-19, enrolled during active disease. The chain carries TRBV19 and TRBJ1-1; perhaps TRBD1 as D (5 bases). For the CDR3, the DNA is TGTGCCAGTAGACCAGGGACTGCCGCCCTTACTGAAGCTTTCTTT. Translated: CASRPGTAALTEAFF.